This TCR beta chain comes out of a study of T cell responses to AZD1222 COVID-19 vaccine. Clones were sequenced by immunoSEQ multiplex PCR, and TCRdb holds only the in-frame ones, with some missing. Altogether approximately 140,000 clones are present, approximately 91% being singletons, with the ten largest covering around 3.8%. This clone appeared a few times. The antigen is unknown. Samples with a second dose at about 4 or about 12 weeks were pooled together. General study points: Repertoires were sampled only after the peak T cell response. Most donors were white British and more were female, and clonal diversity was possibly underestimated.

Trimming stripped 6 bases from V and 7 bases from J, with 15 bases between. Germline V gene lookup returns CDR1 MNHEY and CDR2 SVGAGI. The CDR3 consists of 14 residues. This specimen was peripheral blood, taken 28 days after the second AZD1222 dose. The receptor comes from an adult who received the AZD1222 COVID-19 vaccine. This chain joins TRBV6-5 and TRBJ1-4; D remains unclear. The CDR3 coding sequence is TGTGCCAGCAGACGACGCGGGGAGAGTGAAAAACTGTTTTTT. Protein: CASRRRGESEKLFF.